The source of this T cell receptor (beta chain) is a study of OX40 agonist ivuxolimab in advanced cancers. Germline-derived CDR1 and CDR2 are LGHNA and YNFKEQ. CDR3 length: 14 residues. The table came from immunoSEQ multiplex PCR; TCRdb's copy has only in-frame clones and leaves some out. Among approximately 65,000 clones listed, around four fifths were seen once. General study points: Clonal expansion by week 6 occurred in CD4+ and CD8+ blood T cells (at 0.1 to 3.0 mg/kg).

As concerns this clone: The antigen remains undetermined. At one boundary the junction diverges from the germline segment, which might be a read error.

Source: CD4+ or CD8+ T cells sorted from blood, taken in a trial of the OX40 agonist ivuxolimab. The receptor's source is an adult with an advanced solid tumor such as melanoma, head and neck, liver or kidney cancer. V gene TRBV4-2 combines with J gene TRBJ1-2; D perhaps matches TRBD1 (6 bases). The CDR3 spells CASSEDRINYGYIF. The CDR3 DNA sequence: TGTGCCAGCAGCGAGGACAGAATTAACTATGGCTACATCTTC.